The clone carrying this TCR beta chain was seen many times. The antigen is not known. These data come from a study of T-cell memory formation after mild COVID-19. TCRdb processed the 5' RACE reads anew with MiXCR; each CDR3 protein has one entry. The top ten hold roughly 15% of the sample, which has about 27,000 distinct CDR3 sequences, roughly 7% seen once. The CDR3 covers 18 residues. V lost 4 bases and J lost 6; bases outside the gene matches: 17. Whole-study findings and limits: A balance of CD4 and CD8 characterized clones contracting day 15 to 85, whereas later expanders leaned CD4+.

The sequence derives from an adult woman who had mild COVID-19 (a few samples of this study predate the infection). Cell type and time point are not known. This chain links TRBV23-1 with TRBJ1-4, with 7 bases aligning to TRBD1. TRBV23-1 is known as an ORF, though its function is uncertain. Sequencing was carried out using PBMCs or a T cell subset sorted from them (not recorded which). The CDR3 DNA reads TGCGCCAGCAGTCCCATAGACAGGGCCCGTGCTTCGTATGAAAAACTGTTTTTT. It codes for CASSPIDRARASYEKLFF.